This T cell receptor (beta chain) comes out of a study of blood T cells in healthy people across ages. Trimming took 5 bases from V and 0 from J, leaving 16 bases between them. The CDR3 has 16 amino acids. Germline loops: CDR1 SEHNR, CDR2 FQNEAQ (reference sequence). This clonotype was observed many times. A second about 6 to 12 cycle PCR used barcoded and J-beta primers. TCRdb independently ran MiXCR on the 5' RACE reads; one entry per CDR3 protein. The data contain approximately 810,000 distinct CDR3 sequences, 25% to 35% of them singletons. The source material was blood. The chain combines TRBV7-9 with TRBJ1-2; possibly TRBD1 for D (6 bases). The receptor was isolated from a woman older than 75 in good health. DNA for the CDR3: TGTGCCAGCAGCCCTCAGACAGGACTTGCTAACTATGGCTACACCTTC. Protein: CASSPQTGLANYGYTF.